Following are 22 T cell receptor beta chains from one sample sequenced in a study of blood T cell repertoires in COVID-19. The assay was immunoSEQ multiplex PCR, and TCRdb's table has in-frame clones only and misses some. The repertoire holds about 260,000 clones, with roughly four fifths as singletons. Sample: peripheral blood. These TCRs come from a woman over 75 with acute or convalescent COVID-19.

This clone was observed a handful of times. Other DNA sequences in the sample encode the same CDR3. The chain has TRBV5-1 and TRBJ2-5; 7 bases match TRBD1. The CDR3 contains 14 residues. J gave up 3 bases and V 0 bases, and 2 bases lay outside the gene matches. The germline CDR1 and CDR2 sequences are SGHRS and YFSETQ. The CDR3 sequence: CASSLEQGKETQYF. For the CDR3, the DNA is TGCGCCAGCAGCTTGGAACAGGGGAAAGAGACCCAGTACTTC.

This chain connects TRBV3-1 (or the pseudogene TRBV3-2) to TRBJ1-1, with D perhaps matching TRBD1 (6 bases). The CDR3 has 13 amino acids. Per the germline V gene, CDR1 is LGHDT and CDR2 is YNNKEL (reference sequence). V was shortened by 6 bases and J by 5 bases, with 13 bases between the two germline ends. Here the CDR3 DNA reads TGTGCCAGCAGTTCCAGGGGAGGGACTGAAGCTTTCTTT. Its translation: CASSSRGGTEAFF.

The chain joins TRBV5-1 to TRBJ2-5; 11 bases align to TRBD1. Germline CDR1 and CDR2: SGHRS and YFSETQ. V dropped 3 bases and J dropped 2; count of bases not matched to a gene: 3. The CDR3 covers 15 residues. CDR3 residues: CASSYGQGAQETQYF. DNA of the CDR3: TGCGCCAGCAGCTATGGACAGGGGGCGCAAGAGACCCAGTACTTC.

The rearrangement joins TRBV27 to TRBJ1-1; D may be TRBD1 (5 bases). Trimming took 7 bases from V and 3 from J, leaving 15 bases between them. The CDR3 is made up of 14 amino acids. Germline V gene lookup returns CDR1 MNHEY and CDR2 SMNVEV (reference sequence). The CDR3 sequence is CASIGWGRDTEAFF. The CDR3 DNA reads TGTGCCAGCATCGGGTGGGGGAGGGACACTGAAGCTTTCTTT.

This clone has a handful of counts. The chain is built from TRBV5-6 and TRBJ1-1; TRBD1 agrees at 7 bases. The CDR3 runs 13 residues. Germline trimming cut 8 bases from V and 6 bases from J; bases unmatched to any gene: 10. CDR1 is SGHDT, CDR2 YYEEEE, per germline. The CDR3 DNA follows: TGTGCCAGTACACAGGGGCGGTGGGCTGAAGCTTTCTTT. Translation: CASTQGRWAEAFF.

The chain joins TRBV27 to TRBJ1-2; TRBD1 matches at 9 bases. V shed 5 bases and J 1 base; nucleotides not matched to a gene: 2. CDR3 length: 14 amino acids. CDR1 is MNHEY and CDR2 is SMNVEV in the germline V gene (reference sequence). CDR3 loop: CASSRGQGNYGYTF. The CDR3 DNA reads TGTGCCAGCAGTAGGGGACAGGGTAACTATGGCTACACCTTC.

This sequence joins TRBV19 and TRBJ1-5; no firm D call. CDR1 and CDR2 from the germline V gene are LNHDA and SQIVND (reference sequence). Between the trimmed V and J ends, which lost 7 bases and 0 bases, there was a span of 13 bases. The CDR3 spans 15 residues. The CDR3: CASNFQVDSNQPQHF. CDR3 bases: TGTGCCAGTAACTTTCAGGTTGATAGCAATCAGCCCCAGCATTTT.

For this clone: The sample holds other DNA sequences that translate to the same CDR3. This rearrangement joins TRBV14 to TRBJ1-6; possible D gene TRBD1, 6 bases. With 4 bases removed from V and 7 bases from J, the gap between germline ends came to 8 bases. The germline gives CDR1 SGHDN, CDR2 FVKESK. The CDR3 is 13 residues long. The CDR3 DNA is TGTGCCAGCAGCCCCAGGGGAAATTCACCCCTCCACTTT. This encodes CASSPRGNSPLHF.

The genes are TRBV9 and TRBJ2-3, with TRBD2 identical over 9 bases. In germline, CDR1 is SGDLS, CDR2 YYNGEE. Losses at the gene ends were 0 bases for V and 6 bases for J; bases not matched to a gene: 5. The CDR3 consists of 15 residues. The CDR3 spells CASSVGSSGVDTQYF. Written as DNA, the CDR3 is TGTGCCAGCAGCGTAGGTTCTAGCGGGGTGGATACGCAGTATTTT.

CDR3: CASSFGETQYF. CDR3 nucleotide sequence: TGTGCCAGCAGTTTCGGGGAGACCCAGTACTTC. This sequence joins TRBV12-3 or TRBV12-4 and TRBJ2-5; no definite D call. The V end lost 3 bases, the J end lost 5 bases, and 4 bases lay between the germline ends. The CDR3 is 11 residues long.

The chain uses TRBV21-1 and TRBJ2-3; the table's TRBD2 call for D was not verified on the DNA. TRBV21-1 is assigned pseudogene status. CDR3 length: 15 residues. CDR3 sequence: CASSKVYGIKDTQYF. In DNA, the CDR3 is TGTGCCAGCAGCAAAGTGTACGGGATTAAAGATACGCAGTATTTT.

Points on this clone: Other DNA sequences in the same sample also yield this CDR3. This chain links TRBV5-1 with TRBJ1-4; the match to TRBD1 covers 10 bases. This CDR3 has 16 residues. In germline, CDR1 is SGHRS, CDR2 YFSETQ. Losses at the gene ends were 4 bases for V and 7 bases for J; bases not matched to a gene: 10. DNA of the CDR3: TGCGCCAGCAGCCTAACCGGACAGGGGGGAGGTGAAAAACTGTTTTTT. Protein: CASSLTGQGGGEKLFF.

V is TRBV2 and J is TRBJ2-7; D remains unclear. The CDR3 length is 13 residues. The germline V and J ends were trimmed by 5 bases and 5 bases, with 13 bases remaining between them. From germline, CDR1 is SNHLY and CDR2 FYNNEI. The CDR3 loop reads CASSPAGRHEQYF. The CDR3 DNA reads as TGTGCCAGCAGTCCAGCAGGCAGGCACGAGCAGTACTTC.

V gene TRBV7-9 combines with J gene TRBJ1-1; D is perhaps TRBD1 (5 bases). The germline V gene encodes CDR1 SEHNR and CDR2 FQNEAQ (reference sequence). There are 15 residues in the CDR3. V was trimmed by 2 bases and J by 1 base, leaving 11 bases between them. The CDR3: CASSLLGQANTEAFF. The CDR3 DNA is TGTGCCAGCAGCTTATTGGGGCAGGCGAACACTGAAGCTTTCTTT. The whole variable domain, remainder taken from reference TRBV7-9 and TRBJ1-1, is DTGVSQNPRHKITKRGQNVTFRCDPISEHNRLYWYRQTLGQGPEFLTYFQNEAQLEKSRLLSDRFSAERPKGSFSTLEIQRTEQGDSAMYLCASSLLGQANTEAFFGQGTRLTVV.

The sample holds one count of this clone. CDR3 sequence (DNA): TGTGCCAGCAGCCAAGAAACAGCCATCTACGAGCAGTACTTC. Amino acid sequence: CASSQETAIYEQYF. This sequence joins TRBV14 and TRBJ2-7; D ambiguous. This CDR3 spans 14 amino acids. With 0 bases removed from V and 3 bases from J, the gap between germline ends came to 9 bases. Germline lookup yields CDR1 SGHDN and CDR2 FVKESK. Using reference TRBV14 and TRBJ2-7 for the parts outside the CDR3, the full variable domain is EAGVTQFPSHSVIEKGQTVTLRCDPISGHDNLYWYRRVMGKEIKFLLHFVKESKQDESGMPNNRFLAERTGGTYSTLKVQPAELEDSGVYFCASSQETAIYEQYFGPGTRLTVT.

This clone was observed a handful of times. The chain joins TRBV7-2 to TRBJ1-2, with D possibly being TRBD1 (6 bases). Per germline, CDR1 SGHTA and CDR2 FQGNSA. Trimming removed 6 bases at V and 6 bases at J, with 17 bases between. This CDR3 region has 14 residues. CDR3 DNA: TGTGCCAGCAGGCTAGTGGGCAAGGGGGATGGCTACACCTTC. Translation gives CASRLVGKGDGYTF. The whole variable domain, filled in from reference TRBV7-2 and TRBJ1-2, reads GAGVSQSPSNKVTEKGKDVELRCDPISGHTALYWYRQSLGQGLEFLIYFQGNSAPDKSGLPSDRFSAERTGGSVSTLTIQRTQQEDSAVYLCASRLVGKGDGYTFGSGTRLTVV.

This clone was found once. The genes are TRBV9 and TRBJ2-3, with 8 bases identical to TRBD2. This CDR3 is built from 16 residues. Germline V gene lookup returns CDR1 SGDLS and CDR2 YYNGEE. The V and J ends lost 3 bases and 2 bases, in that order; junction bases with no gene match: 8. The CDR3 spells CASSAYATSATDTQYF. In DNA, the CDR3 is TGTGCCAGCAGCGCATATGCGACTAGCGCCACAGATACGCAGTATTTT.

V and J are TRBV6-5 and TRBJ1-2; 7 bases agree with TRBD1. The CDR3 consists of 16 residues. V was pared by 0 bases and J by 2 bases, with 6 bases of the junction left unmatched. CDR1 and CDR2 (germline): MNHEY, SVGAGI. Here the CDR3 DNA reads TGTGCCAGCAGTTACTCCCGGACAGGCCAAAACTATGGCTACACCTTC. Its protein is CASSYSRTGQNYGYTF.

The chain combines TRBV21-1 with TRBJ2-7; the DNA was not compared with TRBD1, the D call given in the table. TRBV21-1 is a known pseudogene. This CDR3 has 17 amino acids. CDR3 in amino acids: CASSKKFRSRASYEQYF. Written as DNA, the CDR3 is TGTGCCAGCAGCAAAAAATTTCGGAGCAGGGCCTCCTACGAGCAGTACTTC.

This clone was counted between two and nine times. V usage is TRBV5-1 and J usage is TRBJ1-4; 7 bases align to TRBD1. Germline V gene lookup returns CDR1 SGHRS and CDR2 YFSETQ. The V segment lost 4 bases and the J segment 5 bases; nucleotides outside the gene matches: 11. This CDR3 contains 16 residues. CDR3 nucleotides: TGCGCCAGCAGCGTGACAGGGTATCCCTCGAATGAAAAACTGTTTTTT. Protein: CASSVTGYPSNEKLFF.

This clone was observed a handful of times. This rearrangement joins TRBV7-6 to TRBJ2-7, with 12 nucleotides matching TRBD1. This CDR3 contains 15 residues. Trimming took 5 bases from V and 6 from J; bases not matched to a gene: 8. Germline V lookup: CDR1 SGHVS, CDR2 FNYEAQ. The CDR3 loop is CASSPQGQGAAEQYF. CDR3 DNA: TGTGCCAGCAGCCCACAGGGACAGGGGGCCGCCGAGCAGTACTTC.

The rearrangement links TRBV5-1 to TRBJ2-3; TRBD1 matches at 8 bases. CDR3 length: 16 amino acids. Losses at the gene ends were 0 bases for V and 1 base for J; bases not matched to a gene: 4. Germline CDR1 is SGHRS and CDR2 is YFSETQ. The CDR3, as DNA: TGCGCCAGCAGCTTGGTTCAGGGGGCAGGCACAGATACGCAGTATTTT. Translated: CASSLVQGAGTDTQYF.